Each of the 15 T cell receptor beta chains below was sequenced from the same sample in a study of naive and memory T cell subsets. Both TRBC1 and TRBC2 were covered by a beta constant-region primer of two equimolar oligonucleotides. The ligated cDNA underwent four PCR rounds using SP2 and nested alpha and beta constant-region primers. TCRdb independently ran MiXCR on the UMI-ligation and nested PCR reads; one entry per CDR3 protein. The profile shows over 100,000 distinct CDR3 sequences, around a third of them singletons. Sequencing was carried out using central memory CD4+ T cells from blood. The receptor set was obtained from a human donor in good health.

CDR3 protein: CAWSVSSLTAYPGDTQYF. CDR3 in DNA: TGTGCCTGGAGTGTATCGAGTTTGACAGCCTACCCCGGGGATACGCAGTATTTT. The chain employs TRBV30 and TRBJ2-3, with D tentatively TRBD1 (5 bases). V lost 0 bases to trimming and J lost 6 bases, with 25 bases between them. The CDR3 extends over 18 amino acids. The germline V gene encodes CDR1 GTSNPN and CDR2 SVGIG (reference sequence).

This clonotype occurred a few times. The CDR3 spells CATSRDAAYEQYF. CDR3 DNA sequence: TGTGCCACCAGCAGAGACGCGGCCTACGAGCAGTACTTC. The V and J genes are TRBV15 and TRBJ2-7; D is uncertain. The CDR3 is 13 residues long. Germline loops: CDR1 LNHNV, CDR2 YYDKDF (reference sequence). The V end was cut by 0 bases, the J end by 2 bases, with 5 bases between. Variable domain in full (rest from reference TRBV15 and TRBJ2-7): DAMVIQNPRYQVTQFGKPVTLSCSQTLNHNVMYWYQQKSSQAPKLLFHYYDKDFNNEADTPDNFQSRRPNTSFCFLDIRSPGLGDTAMYLCATSRDAAYEQYFGPGTRLTVT.

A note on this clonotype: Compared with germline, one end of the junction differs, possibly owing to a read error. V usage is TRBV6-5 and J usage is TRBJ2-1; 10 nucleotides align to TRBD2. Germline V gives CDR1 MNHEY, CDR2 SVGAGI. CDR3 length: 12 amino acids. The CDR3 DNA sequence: TGTGCCAGCAGTACCCGGACTAGCGGTTTGGTCTTC. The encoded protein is CASSTRTSGLVF.

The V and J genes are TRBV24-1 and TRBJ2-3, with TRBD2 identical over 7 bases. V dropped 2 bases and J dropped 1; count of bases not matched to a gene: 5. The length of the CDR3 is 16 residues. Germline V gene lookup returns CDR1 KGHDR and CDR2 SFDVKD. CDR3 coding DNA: TGTGCCACCAGTGATTACGAAGCGGGACGCACAGATACGCAGTATTTT. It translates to CATSDYEAGRTDTQYF.

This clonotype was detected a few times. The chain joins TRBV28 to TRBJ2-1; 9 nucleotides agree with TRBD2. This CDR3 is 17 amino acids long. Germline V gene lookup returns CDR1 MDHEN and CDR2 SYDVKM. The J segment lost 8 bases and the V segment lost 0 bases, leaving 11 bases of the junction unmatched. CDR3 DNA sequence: TGTGCCAGCAGTTTATGGGCTAGCGGGGCTAGGGCCTATGAGCAGTTCTTC. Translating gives CASSLWASGARAYEQFF.

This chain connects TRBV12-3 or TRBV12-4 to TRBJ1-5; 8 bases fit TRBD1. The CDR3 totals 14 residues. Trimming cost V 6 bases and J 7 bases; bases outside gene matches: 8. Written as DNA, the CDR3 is TGTGCCAGCAGCCACGACAGGGGCGGACAGCCCCAGCATTTT. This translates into CASSHDRGGQPQHF.

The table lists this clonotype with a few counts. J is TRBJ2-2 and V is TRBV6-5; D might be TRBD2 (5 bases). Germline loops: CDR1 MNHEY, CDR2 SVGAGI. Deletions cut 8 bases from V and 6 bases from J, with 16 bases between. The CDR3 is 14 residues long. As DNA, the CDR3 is TGTGCCAGCCGCCCCGAGTGGCGGGCCGGGGAGCTGTTTTTT. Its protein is CASRPEWRAGELFF.

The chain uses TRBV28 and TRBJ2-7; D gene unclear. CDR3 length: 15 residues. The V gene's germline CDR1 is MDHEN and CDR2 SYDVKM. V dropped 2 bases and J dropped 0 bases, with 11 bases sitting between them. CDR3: CASSLGQYSSYEQYF. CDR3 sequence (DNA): TGTGCCAGCAGTTTAGGGCAGTATAGCTCCTACGAGCAGTACTTC.

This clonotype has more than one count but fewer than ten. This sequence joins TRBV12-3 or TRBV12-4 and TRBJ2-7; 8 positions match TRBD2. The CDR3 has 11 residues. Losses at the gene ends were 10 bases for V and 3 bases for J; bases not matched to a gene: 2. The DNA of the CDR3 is TGTGCCACCGGGGGGGACTACGAGCAGTACTTC. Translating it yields CATGGDYEQYF.

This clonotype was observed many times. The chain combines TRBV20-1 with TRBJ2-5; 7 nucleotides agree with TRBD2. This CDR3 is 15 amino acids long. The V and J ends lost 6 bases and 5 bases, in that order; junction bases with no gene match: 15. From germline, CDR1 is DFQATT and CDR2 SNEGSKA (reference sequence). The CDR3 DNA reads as TGCAGTGCCCCAAACCGGGCGGGAGAGGGGGAGACCCAGTACTTC. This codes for CSAPNRAGEGETQYF.

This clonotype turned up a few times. CDR3 bases: TGTGCCAGCAGTCGGGACAGGGGCGACGAGCAGTACTTC. Its protein is CASSRDRGDEQYF. The J gene is TRBJ2-7, the V gene TRBV5-5, with TRBD1 matching over 10 bases. Germline lookup yields CDR1 SGHKS and CDR2 YYEKEE (reference sequence). The CDR3 extends over 13 amino acids. After removal of 5 bases from V and 5 bases from J, the junction contained 4 bases not matched to a gene.

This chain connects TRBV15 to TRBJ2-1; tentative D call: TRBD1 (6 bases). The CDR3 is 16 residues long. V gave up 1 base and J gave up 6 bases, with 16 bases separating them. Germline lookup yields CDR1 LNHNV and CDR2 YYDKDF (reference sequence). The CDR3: CATSRAVVGTTNEQFF. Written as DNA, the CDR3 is TGTGCCACCAGCAGAGCTGTTGTTGGGACAACCAATGAGCAGTTCTTC.

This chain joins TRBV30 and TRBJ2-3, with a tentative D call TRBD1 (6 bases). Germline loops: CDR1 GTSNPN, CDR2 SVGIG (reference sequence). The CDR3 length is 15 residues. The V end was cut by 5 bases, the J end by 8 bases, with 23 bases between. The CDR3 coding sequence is TGTGCCTGGTCGACAGGACTTGCAAAACGAGGTACGCAGTATTTT. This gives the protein CAWSTGLAKRGTQYF.

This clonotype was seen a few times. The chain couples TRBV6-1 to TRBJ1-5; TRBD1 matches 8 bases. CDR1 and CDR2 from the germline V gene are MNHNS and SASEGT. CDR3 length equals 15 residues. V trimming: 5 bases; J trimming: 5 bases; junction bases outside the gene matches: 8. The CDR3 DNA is TGTGCCAGCAGTTACGACAGGGGCTCTGATCAGCCCCAGCATTTT. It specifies CASSYDRGSDQPQHF.

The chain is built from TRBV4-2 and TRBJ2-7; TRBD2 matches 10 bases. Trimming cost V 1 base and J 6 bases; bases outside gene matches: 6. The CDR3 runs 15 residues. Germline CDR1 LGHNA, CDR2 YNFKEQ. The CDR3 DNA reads TGTGCCAGCAGCCAAGGTAGGCTAGCGGGAGTCGAGCAGTACTTC. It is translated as CASSQGRLAGVEQYF.